The 11 T cell receptor beta chains reported below all come from one sample, sequenced in a study of blood T cell repertoires in COVID-19. The protocol was immunoSEQ multiplex PCR, while the TCRdb copy is restricted to in-frame clones and leaves out a portion. Of about 480,000 clones listed, about 91% were seen once; the top ten hold 0.9%. The sequencing input was peripheral blood. Receptors were obtained from a man in his late teens or twenties with COVID-19, enrolled during active disease.

This chain uses TRBV5-4 with TRBJ2-3, with TRBD2 as a possible D gene (6 bases). CDR3 length: 15 residues. The V and J ends lost 4 bases and 6 bases respectively, with 18 bases between them. CDR1 is SGHNT, CDR2 YYREEE, per germline (reference sequence). The CDR3 is CASSQNSGGEDTQYF. CDR3 nucleotide sequence: TGTGCCAGCAGCCAGAATAGCGGAGGGGAGGATACGCAGTATTTT.

V is TRBV7-8 and J is TRBJ2-1; 9 bases map to TRBD1. This CDR3 spans 16 amino acids. The J segment lost 1 base and the V segment lost 6 bases, leaving 7 bases of the junction unmatched. Germline V gives CDR1 SGHVS, CDR2 FQNEAQ. The CDR3 sequence: CASSQRDRESYNEQFF. The CDR3 region has the DNA TGTGCCAGCAGTCAAAGGGACAGGGAGTCCTACAATGAGCAGTTCTTC.

The rearrangement joins TRBV5-1 to TRBJ2-1; 7 nucleotides line up with TRBD1. The germline gives CDR1 SGHRS, CDR2 YFSETQ. V lost 0 bases and J lost 5; bases outside the gene matches: 5. The CDR3 totals 15 residues. CDR3 DNA: TGCGCCAGCAGCTTGGCGCCCACAGGGGACAATGAGCAGTTCTTC. Translating gives CASSLAPTGDNEQFF.

This clone was observed once. The chain joins TRBV10-3 to TRBJ2-7; TRBD2 matches at 12 bases. The CDR3 is 21 residues long. V gave up 0 bases and J gave up 6 bases; unmatched junction bases: 21. Germline values: CDR1 ENHRY, CDR2 SYGVKD. CDR3 sequence: CAISESMLAGGPDIRTAEQYF. The CDR3 bases are TGTGCCATCAGTGAGTCGATGCTAGCGGGAGGGCCTGATATAAGGACGGCCGAGCAGTACTTC.

The V and J genes are TRBV27 and TRBJ2-7; TRBD2 aligns across 8 bases. This CDR3 has 15 residues. CDR1 and CDR2 from the germline V gene are MNHEY and SMNVEV (reference sequence). The junction had 8 bases not matched to a gene; V was cut back by 4 bases and J by 3 bases. The CDR3 DNA follows: TGTGCCAGCAGTTCCAGCCTAGCGGGTTACTACGAGCAGTACTTC. Encoded protein: CASSSSLAGYYEQYF.

This chain joins TRBV10-1 and TRBJ2-3; no firm D call. Germline V gene sequence: CDR1 WNHNN, CDR2 SYGVQD (reference sequence). This CDR3 comprises 16 residues. Deletions cut 1 base from V and 0 bases from J, with 11 bases between. CDR3 amino acids: CASSEFTATSTDTQYF. The DNA of the CDR3 is TGCGCCAGCAGTGAGTTTACTGCAACTAGCACAGATACGCAGTATTTT.

This clone was counted only a few times. The chain couples TRBV27 to TRBJ1-2; 9 nucleotides agree with TRBD1. The CDR3 sequence is 15 residues long. Trimming took 6 bases from V and 4 from J; bases not matched to a gene: 9. Germline loops: CDR1 MNHEY, CDR2 SMNVEV (reference sequence). The CDR3, as DNA: TGTGCCAGCAGATCGACAGGGGGTAATGTCTATGGCTACACCTTC. Translating gives CASRSTGGNVYGYTF.

The chain employs TRBV7-3 and TRBJ2-1; 16 bases match TRBD2. The CDR3 contains 17 residues. V shed 5 bases and J 6 bases; nucleotides not matched to a gene: 7. Germline CDR1 reads SGHTA; CDR2 reads FQGTGA. The CDR3 DNA sequence: TGTGCCAGCAGCGCATGGGGGACTAGCGGGAGGGCCAATGAGCAGTTCTTC. As protein: CASSAWGTSGRANEQFF.

The genes are TRBV2 and TRBJ2-3; 7 bases align to TRBD1. The CDR3 has 16 amino acids. The junction had 14 bases not matched to a gene; V was cut back by 7 bases and J by 4 bases. Germline CDR1 and CDR2: SNHLY and FYNNEI. The CDR3 bases are TGTGCCAGCAAAGGGAGCCAGACAGGGATGGCAGATACGCAGTATTTT. It encodes CASKGSQTGMADTQYF.

With respect to this clone: The same CDR3 can be traced to other DNA sequences in this sample. The genes are TRBV19 and TRBJ1-5; TRBD1 aligns across 8 bases. Trimming took 3 bases from V and 4 from J; bases not matched to a gene: 2. CDR3 length: 14 residues. Germline V gene data show CDR1 as LNHDA and CDR2 as SQIVND (reference sequence). The chain's CDR3 is CASSIRQGNQPQHF. The DNA of the CDR3 is TGTGCCAGTAGTATCCGACAGGGGAATCAGCCCCAGCATTTT.

J is TRBJ2-5 and V is TRBV6-5; the D gene is possibly TRBD1 (6 bases). This CDR3 comprises 13 residues. Trimming removed 6 bases at V and 1 base at J, with 9 bases between. CDR1 and CDR2 from the germline V gene are MNHEY and SVGAGI. CDR3 DNA: TGTGCCAGCAGCTGGACAGCCCAAGAGACCCAGTACTTC. This translates into CASSWTAQETQYF.